This TCR beta chain derives from a study of cytomegalovirus exposure and HLA in healthy donors. General study results and limits: Researchers reported that a few CMV-associated chains were confirmed in vitro as CMV antigen-specific.

To note about this clone: Its antigen is as yet unknown.

Germline V gene sequence: CDR1 MNHEY, CDR2 SVGAGI. This CDR3 is 13 amino acids long. Trimming took 5 bases from V and 6 from J, leaving 11 bases between them. The PCR was carried out with 60 Vbeta primers and 13 Jbeta primers. Clones were read by immunoSEQ multiplex PCR, and TCRdb kept only the in-frame ones, dropping some. This listing includes roughly 74,000 clones. The sequence was collected from a female donor in good health and CMV-seropositive. J is TRBJ1-5 and V is TRBV6-5, with a weak D call TRBD1 (6 bases). The sequenced sample was PBMCs. CDR3 coding DNA: TGTGCCAGCAGTCCCAGGGGATCTCAGCCCCAGCATTTT. Its protein is CASSPRGSQPQHF.